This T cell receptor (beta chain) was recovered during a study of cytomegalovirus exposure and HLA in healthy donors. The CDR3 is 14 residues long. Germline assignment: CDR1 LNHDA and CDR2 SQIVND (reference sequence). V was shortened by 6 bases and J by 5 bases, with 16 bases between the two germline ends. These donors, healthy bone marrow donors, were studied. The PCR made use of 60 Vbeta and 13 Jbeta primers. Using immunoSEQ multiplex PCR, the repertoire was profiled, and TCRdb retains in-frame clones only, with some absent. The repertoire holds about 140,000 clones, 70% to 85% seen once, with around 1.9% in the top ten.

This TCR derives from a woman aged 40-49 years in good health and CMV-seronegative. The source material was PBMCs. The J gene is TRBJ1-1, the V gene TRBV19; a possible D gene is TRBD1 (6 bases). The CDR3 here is CASSGDIFGTEAFF. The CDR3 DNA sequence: TGTGCCAGTAGCGGGGACATTTTCGGTACTGAAGCTTTCTTT.